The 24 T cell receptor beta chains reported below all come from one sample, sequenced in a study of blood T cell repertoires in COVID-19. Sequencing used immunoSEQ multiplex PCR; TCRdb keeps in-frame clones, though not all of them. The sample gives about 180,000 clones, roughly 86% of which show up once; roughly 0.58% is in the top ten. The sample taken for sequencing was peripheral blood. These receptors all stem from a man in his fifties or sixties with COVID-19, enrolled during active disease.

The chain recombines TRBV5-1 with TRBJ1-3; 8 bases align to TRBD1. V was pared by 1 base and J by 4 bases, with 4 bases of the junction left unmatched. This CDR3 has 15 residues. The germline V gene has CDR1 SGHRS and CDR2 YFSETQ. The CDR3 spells CASSLQGAPGNTIYF. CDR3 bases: TGCGCCAGCAGCTTGCAGGGGGCGCCCGGAAACACCATATATTTT.

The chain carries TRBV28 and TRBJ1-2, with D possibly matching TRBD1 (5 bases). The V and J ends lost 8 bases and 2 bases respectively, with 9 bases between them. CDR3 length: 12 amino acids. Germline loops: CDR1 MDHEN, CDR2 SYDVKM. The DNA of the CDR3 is TGTGCCAGCCAGAGACAGAACTATGGCTACACCTTC. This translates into CASQRQNYGYTF.

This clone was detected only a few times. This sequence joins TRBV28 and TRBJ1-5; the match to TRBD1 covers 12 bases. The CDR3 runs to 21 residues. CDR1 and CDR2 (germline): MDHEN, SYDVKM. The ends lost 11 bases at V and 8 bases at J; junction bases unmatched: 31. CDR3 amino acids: CASPAGQPLWGQGARLKPQHF. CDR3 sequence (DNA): TGTGCCTCCCCGGCCGGACAGCCTTTGTGGGGACAGGGGGCGCGTCTAAAGCCCCAGCATTTT.

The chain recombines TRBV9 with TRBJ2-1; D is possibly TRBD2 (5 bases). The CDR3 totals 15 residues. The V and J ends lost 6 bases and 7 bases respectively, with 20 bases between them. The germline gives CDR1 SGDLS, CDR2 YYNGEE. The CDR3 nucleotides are TGTGCCAGCACCTTAGGTGAGGGAATGAGGAATGAGCAGTTCTTC. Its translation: CASTLGEGMRNEQFF.

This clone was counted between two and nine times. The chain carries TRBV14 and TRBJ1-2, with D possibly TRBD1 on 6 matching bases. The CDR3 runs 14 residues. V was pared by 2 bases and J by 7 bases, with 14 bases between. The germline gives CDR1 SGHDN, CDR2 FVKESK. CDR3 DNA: TGTGCCAGCAGCCAAACTCTGGGGGCGAGTGGCTACACCTTC. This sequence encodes CASSQTLGASGYTF.

The CDR3 DNA follows: TGTGCCAGCAGGTCCGGGACAGGGTACACAGATACGCAGTATTTT. Translating it yields CASRSGTGYTDTQYF. The rearrangement uses TRBV6-5 and TRBJ2-3; 9 bases are shared with TRBD1. Germline loops: CDR1 MNHEY, CDR2 SVGAGI. V was pared by 6 bases and J by 2 bases, with 6 bases of the junction left unmatched. The CDR3 covers 15 residues.

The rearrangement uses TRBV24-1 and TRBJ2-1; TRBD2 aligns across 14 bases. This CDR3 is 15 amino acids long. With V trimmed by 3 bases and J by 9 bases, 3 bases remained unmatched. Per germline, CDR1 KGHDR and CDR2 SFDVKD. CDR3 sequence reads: CATSDGTSGRVEQFF. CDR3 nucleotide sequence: TGTGCCACCAGTGATGGGACTAGCGGGAGAGTTGAGCAGTTCTTC.

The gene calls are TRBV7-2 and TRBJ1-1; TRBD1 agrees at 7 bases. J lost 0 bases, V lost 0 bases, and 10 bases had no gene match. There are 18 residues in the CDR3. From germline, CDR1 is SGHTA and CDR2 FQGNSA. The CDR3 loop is CASSLAGDSPPMNTEAFF. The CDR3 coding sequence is TGTGCCAGCAGCTTAGCTGGGGACAGCCCACCCATGAACACTGAAGCTTTCTTT.

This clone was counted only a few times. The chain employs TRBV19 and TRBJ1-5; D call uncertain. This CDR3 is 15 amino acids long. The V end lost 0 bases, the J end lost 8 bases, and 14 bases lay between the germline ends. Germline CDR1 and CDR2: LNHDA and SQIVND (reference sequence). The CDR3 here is CASSIDHFSLKPQHF. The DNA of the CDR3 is TGTGCCAGTAGTATAGATCACTTTTCGTTGAAGCCCCAGCATTTT.

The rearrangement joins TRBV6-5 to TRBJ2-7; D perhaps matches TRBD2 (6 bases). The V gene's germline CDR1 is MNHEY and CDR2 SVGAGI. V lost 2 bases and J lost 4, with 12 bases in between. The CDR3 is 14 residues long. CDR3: CASSYTPRGYEQYF. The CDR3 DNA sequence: TGTGCCAGCAGTTACACTCCTCGGGGGTACGAGCAGTACTTC.

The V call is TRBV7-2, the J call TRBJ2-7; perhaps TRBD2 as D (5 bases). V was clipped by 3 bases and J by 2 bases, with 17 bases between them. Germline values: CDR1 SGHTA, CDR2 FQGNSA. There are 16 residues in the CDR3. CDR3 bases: TGTGCCAGCAGCTTGGACCGGGAACAAGGGACCTACGAGCAGTACTTC. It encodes CASSLDREQGTYEQYF.

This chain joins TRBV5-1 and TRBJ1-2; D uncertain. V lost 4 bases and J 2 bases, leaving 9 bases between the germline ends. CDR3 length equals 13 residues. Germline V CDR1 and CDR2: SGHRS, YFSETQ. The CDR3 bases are TGCGCCAGCAGCCCCACAAACAACTATGGCTACACCTTC. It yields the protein CASSPTNNYGYTF.

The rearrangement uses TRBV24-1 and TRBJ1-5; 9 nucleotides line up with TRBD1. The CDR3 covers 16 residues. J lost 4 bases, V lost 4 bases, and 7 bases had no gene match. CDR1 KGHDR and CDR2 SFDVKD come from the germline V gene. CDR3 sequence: CATSDPTGGHNQPQHF. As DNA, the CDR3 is TGTGCCACCAGTGACCCGACAGGGGGTCATAATCAGCCCCAGCATTTT.

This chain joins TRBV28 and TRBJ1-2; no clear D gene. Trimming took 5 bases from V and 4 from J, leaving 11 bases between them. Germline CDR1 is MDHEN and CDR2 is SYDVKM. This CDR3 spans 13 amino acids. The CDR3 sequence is CASSHPGFYGYTF. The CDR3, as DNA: TGTGCCAGCAGTCACCCGGGATTCTATGGCTACACCTTC.

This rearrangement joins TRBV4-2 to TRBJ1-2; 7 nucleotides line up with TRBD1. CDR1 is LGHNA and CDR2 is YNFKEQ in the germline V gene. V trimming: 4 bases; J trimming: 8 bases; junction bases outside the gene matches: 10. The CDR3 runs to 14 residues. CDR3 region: CASSPGRDSRGYTF. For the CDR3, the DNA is TGTGCCAGCAGCCCCGGACGGGACAGCCGAGGCTACACCTTC.

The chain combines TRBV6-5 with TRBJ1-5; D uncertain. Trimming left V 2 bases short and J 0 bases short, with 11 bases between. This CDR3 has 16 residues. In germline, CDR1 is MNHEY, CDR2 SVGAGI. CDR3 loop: CASSYGIGDSNQPQHF. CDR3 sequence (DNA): TGTGCCAGCAGTTACGGAATCGGGGATAGCAATCAGCCCCAGCATTTT.

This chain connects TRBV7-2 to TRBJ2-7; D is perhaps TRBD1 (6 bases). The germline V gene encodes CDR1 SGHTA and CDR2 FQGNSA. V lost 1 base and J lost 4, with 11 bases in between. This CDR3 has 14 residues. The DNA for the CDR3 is TGTGCCAGCAGCTTAGGAGGCAGGGGTTACGAGCAGTACTTC. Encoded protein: CASSLGGRGYEQYF. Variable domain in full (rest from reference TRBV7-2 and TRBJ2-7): GAGVSQSPSNKVTEKGKDVELRCDPISGHTALYWYRQSLGQGLEFLIYFQGNSAPDKSGLPSDRFSAERTGGSVSTLTIQRTQQEDSAVYLCASSLGGRGYEQYFGPGTRLTVT.

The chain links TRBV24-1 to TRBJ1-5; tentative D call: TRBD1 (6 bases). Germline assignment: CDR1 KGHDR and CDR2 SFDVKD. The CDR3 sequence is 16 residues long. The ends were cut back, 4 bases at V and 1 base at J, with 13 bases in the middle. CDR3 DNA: TGTGCCACCAGTGACCAAAAAACAGGGAGCAATCAGCCCCAGCATTTT. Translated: CATSDQKTGSNQPQHF.

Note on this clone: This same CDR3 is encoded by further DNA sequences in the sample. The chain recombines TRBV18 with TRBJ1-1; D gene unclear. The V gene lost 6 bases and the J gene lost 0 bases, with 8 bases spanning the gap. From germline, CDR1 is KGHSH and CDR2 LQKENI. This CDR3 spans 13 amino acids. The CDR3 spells CASSSGVNTEAFF. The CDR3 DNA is TGTGCCAGCTCGTCCGGGGTGAACACTGAAGCTTTCTTT.

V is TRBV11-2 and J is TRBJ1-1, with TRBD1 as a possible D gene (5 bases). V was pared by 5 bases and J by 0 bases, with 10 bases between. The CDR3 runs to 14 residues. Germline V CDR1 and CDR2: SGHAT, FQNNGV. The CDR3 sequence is CASSGGSLNTEAFF. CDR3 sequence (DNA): TGTGCCAGCAGCGGGGGGTCGCTGAACACTGAAGCTTTCTTT.

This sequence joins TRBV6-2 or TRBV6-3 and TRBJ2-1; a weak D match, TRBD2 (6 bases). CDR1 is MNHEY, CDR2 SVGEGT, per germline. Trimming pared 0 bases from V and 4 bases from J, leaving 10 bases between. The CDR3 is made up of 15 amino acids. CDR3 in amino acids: CASSYSGGLYNEQFF. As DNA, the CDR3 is TGTGCCAGCAGTTACTCCGGGGGTCTATACAATGAGCAGTTCTTC.

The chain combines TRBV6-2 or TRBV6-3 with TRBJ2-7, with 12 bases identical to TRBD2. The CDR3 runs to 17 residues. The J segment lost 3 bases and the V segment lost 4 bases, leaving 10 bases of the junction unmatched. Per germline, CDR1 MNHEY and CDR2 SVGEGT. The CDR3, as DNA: TGTGCCAGCAGTTCCGGGACTAGCGGGTTCAGTCGCTACGAGCAGTACTTC. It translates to CASSSGTSGFSRYEQYF.

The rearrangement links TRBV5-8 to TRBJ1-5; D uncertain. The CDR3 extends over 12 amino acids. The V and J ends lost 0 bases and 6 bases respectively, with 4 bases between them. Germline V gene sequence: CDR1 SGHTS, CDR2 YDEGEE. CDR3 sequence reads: CASSLAFQPQHF. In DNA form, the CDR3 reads TGTGCCAGCAGCTTGGCCTTTCAGCCCCAGCATTTT. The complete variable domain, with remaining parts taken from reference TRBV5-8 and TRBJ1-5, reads EAGVTQSPTHLIKTRGQQATLRCSPISGHTSVYWYQQALGLGLQFLLWYDEGEERNRGNFPPRFSGRQFPNYSSELNVNALELEDSALYLCASSLAFQPQHFGDGTRLSIL.

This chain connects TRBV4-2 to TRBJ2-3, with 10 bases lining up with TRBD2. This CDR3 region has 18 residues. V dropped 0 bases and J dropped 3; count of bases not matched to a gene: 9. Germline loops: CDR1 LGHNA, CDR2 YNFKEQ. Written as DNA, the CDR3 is TGTGCCAGCAGCCAAGATATCCCTCTTAGCGGGGGGACAGATACGCAGTATTTT. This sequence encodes CASSQDIPLSGGTDTQYF.